The next 9 T cell receptor beta chains were all read from a single sample in a study of blood T cell repertoires in COVID-19. This table comes from immunoSEQ multiplex PCR, and its TCRdb copy is limited to in-frame clones, with some not included. The sample lists about 200,000 clones, 85% seen once, with around 19% in the top ten. Sequencing was done on a sample of PBMCs or T cells enriched from blood (not recorded which). The receptors derive from a middle-aged man who had recovered from COVID-19.

CDR3 loop: CASSLGLGKTGELFF. DNA of the CDR3: TGTGCCAGTAGTCTGGGACTAGGGAAGACCGGGGAGCTGTTTTTT. This chain links TRBV19 with TRBJ2-2, with 8 bases lining up with TRBD2. V shed 5 bases and J 5 bases; nucleotides not matched to a gene: 7. Germline V CDR1 and CDR2: LNHDA, SQIVND (reference sequence). The CDR3 runs to 15 residues.

This chain uses TRBV3-1 (or the pseudogene TRBV3-2) with TRBJ1-2, with D hard to call. Germline V CDR1 and CDR2: LGHDT, YNNKEL (reference sequence). V was pared by 2 bases and J by 8 bases, with 12 bases between. This CDR3 contains 13 residues. The CDR3: CASSQQVSSGYTF. In nucleotides, the CDR3 is TGTGCCAGCAGCCAACAGGTTTCATCAGGCTACACCTTC.

The gene calls are TRBV19 and TRBJ1-5; the D gene is possibly TRBD1 (5 bases). V was pared by 0 bases and J by 6 bases, with 12 bases between. Germline values: CDR1 LNHDA, CDR2 SQIVND (reference sequence). CDR3 length: 15 amino acids. The CDR3 DNA sequence: TGTGCCAGTAGTATAGAGCGGGGGATGGTTCAGCCCCAGCATTTT. Protein product: CASSIERGMVQPQHF.

J is TRBJ2-2 and V is TRBV5-1, with 14 bases identical to TRBD2. Germline loops: CDR1 SGHRS, CDR2 YFSETQ. This CDR3 has 16 amino acids. Losses at the gene ends were 7 bases for V and 2 bases for J; bases not matched to a gene: 4. The CDR3 DNA reads as TGCGCCAGCCAGGGACTAGCGGGAGACAACACCGGGGAGCTGTTTTTT. Its protein is CASQGLAGDNTGELFF.

This clone has just a few counts. The CDR3 here is CATRDPGTGFSVFYGYTF. The CDR3 DNA reads TGTGCCACCAGAGACCCCGGGACAGGGTTCTCTGTGTTCTATGGCTACACCTTC. V and J are TRBV24-1 and TRBJ1-2; 9 bases map to TRBD1. This CDR3 is 18 amino acids long. Trimming cost V 7 bases and J 4 bases; bases outside gene matches: 18. Germline V CDR1 and CDR2: KGHDR, SFDVKD.

In its sample, this clone was seen once. The V call is TRBV6-5, the J call TRBJ2-7; 11 bases map to TRBD2. V was clipped by 6 bases and J by 5 bases; unmatched bases: 9. CDR1 is MNHEY and CDR2 is SVGAGI in the germline V gene. This CDR3 spans 15 amino acids. Here the CDR3 reads CASRPLLAGDHEQYF. CDR3 sequence (DNA): TGTGCCAGCAGACCACTACTAGCGGGAGACCACGAGCAGTACTTC.

This clone has only one observation. CDR3 region: CASSQKGLAGGYEQFF. For the CDR3, the DNA is TGTGCCAGCAGCCAAAAAGGACTAGCGGGAGGGTATGAGCAGTTCTTC. This rearrangement joins TRBV7-9 to TRBJ2-1, with 15 nucleotides matching TRBD2. V dropped 5 bases and J dropped 8; count of bases not matched to a gene: 7. This CDR3 spans 16 amino acids. Germline CDR1 is SEHNR and CDR2 is FQNEAQ (reference sequence).

This clone was observed once. V usage is TRBV2 and J usage is TRBJ2-1; 10 nucleotides align to TRBD1. Trimming took 6 bases from V and 9 from J; bases not matched to a gene: 2. Germline lookup yields CDR1 SNHLY and CDR2 FYNNEI. CDR3 length: 12 residues. The CDR3 region is CASSGQGVEQFF. CDR3 bases: TGTGCCAGCAGCGGACAGGGGGTTGAGCAGTTCTTC. Combining the CDR3 with reference TRBV2 and TRBJ2-1 gives the whole variable domain EPEVTQTPSHQVTQMGQEVILRCVPISNHLYFYWYRQILGQKVEFLVSFYNNEISEKSEIFDDQFSVERPDGSNFTLKIRSTKLEDSAMYFCASSGQGVEQFFGPGTRLTVL.

This clone was observed a single time. The genes are TRBV4-1 and TRBJ1-3; D is perhaps TRBD1 (6 bases). V was cut by 3 bases and J by 2 bases, with 17 bases left in between. CDR1 and CDR2 (germline): MGHRA, YSYEKL. This CDR3 spans 17 amino acids. This CDR3 is CASSQSIQGIPGNTIYF. CDR3 DNA: TGCGCCAGCAGCCAGTCTATTCAGGGGATTCCTGGAAACACCATATATTTT.